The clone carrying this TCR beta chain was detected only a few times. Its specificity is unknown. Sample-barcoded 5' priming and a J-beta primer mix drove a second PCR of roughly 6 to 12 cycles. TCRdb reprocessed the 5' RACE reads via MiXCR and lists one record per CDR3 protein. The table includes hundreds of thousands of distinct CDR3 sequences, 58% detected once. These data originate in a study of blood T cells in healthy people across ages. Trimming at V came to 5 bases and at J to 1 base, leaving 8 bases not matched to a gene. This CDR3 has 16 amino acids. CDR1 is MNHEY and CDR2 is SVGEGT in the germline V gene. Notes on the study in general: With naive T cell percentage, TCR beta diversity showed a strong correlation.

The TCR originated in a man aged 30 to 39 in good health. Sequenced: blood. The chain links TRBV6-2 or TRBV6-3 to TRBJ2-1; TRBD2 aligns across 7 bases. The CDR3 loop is CASSKPSGTSYNEQFF. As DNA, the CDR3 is TGTGCCAGCAGTAAACCCAGCGGGACGTCCTACAATGAGCAGTTCTTC.